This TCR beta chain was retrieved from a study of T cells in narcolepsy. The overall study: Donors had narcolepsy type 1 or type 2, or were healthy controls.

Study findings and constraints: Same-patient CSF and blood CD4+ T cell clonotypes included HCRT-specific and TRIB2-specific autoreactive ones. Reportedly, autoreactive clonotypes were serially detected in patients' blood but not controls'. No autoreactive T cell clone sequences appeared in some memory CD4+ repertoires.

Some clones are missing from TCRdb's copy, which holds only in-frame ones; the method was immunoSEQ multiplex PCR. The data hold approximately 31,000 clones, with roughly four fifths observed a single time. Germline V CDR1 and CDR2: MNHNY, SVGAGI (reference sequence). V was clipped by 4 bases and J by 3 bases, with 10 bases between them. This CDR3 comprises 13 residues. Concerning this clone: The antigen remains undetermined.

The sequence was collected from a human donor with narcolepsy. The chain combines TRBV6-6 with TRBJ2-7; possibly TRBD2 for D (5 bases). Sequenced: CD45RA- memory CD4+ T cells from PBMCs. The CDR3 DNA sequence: TGTGCCAGCAGTTCTCGGGGTTTCTACGAGCAGTACGTC. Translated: CASSSRGFYEQYV.